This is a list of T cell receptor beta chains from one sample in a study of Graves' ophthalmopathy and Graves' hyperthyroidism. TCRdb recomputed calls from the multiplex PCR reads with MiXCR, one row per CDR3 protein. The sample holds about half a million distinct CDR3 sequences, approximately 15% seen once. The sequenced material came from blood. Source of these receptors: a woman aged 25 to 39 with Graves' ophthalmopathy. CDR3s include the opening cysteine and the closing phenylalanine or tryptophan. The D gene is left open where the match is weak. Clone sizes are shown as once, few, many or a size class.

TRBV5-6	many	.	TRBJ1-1	CASSAVGGIFAGGF	TGTGCCAGCAGTGCGGTAGGAGGGATTTTCGCCGGAGGCTTT
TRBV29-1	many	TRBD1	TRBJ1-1	CSAYRQGLNTEAFF	TGCAGCGCCTATCGACAGGGGCTGAACACTGAAGCTTTCTTT
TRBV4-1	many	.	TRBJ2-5	CASSQVGGSFQETQYF	TGCGCCAGCAGCCAAGTCGGCGGGTCATTCCAAGAGACCCAGTACTTC
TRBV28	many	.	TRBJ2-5	CASSLQIQETQYF	TGTGCCAGCAGTTTACAGATTCAAGAGACCCAGTACTTC
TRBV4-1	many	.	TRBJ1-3	CASSSSYLSSGNTIYF	TGCGCCAGCAGCTCCTCCTACCTAAGCTCTGGAAACACCATATATTTT
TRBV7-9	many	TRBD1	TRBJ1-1	CASSATGGRDTEAFF	TGTGCCAGCAGCGCAACAGGGGGCCGGGACACTGAAGCTTTCTTT
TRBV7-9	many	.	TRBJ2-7	CASSPQYEQYF	TGTGCCAGCAGCCCACAGTACGAGCAGTACTTC
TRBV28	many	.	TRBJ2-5	CAGGGGGETQYF	TGTGCCGGGGGGGGAGGGGGAGAGACCCAGTACTTC
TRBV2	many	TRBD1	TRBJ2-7	CASIGTGVDYEQYF	TGTGCCAGCATCGGGACAGGGGTAGACTACGAGCAGTACTTC
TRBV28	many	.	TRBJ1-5	CASSLRGFKPQHF	TGTGCCAGCAGCCTGAGAGGGTTTAAGCCCCAGCATTTT
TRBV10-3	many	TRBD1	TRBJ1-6	CAISESTQGASSPLHF	TGTGCCATCAGTGAGTCGACCCAGGGGGCCAGTTCACCCCTCCACTTT
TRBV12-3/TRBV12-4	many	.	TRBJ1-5	CASSSVGSGNQPQHF	TGTGCCAGCAGTTCAGTTGGGTCGGGCAATCAGCCCCAGCATTTT
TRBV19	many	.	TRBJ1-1	CASGTGRMNTEAFF	TGTGCCAGTGGTACAGGACGGATGAACACTGAAGCTTTCTTT
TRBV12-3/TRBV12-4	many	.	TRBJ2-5	CASRIRSGETQYF	TGTGCCAGCAGGATCAGGAGTGGTGAGACCCAGTACTTC
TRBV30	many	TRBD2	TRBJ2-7	CAWSVRGGSGEQYF	TGTGCCTGGAGTGTACGGGGGGGGAGCGGCGAGCAGTACTTC
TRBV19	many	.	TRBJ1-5	CASSFDSRNQPQHF	TGTGCCAGTAGTTTTGACAGTCGAAATCAGCCCCAGCATTTT